This T cell receptor beta chain is from a study of blood T cell repertoires in COVID-19. Study as a whole: The study drew acute and convalescent COVID-19 samples from the United States, Italy and Spain. T cells, B-cell-depleted T cells, or PBMCs supplied cDNA or gDNA.

Germline V gene data show CDR1 as SGHDT and CDR2 as YYEEEE. The CDR3 runs to 15 residues. The V segment lost 4 bases and the J segment 1 base; nucleotides outside the gene matches: 2. In the authors' workflow: Reference gene primer amplification gave estimated nucleated cell counts. TCRdb's table, derived via immunoSEQ multiplex PCR, lists solely in-frame clones and lacks some. V and J calls plus clone size are reproduced from that table; the DNA served to infer D and trimming. The sample gives 140,000 or so clones, 70% to 90% of which show up once; approximately 2.5% is in the top ten. V and J are TRBV5-6 and TRBJ1-6; TRBD1 agrees at 7 bases. Sequencing was carried out using peripheral blood. The clonotype originates from a human donor with acute or convalescent COVID-19. The donor label of this sample is uncertain. The CDR3 region has the DNA TGTGCCAGCAGCGGGGACAGTTCCTATAATTCACCCCTCCACTTT. This codes for CASSGDSSYNSPLHF. Using reference TRBV5-6 and TRBJ1-6 for the parts outside the CDR3, the full variable domain is DAGVTQSPTHLIKTRGQQVTLRCSPKSGHDTVSWYQQALGQGPQFIFQYYEEEERQRGNFPDRFSGHQFPNYSSELNVNALLLGDSALYLCASSGDSSYNSPLHFGNGTRLTVT.